This section outlines one T cell receptor (beta chain) sequence together with its context. This record belongs to a study of blood T cell repertoires in COVID-19. CDR3 length: 16 residues. CDR1 is MNHEY and CDR2 is SMNVEV in the germline V gene (reference sequence). The junction had 7 bases not matched to a gene; V was cut back by 5 bases and J by 2 bases. Clones were sequenced by immunoSEQ multiplex PCR, and TCRdb holds only the in-frame ones, with some missing. Of roughly 200,000 clones listed, about 85% are singletons. The genes are TRBV27 and TRBJ2-2, with 8 bases matching TRBD2. The sequenced sample consisted of peripheral blood. The sequence derives from a woman aged 60 to 75 with acute or convalescent COVID-19. The CDR3: CASSRVAGTNTGELFF. The CDR3 DNA follows: TGTGCCAGCAGTCGGGTAGCGGGAACTAACACCGGGGAGCTGTTTTTT.